The 7 T cell receptor beta chains reported below all come from one sample, sequenced in a study of beta chain features in type 1 diabetes. The entirety of the isolated RNA underwent reverse transcription, so expressed TCRB transcripts were sequenced. Using immunoSEQ multiplex PCR, the repertoire was profiled, and TCRdb retains in-frame clones only, with some absent. The table includes nearly 350,000 clones, approximately 8.2% detected once. Sequenced: central memory CD4+ T cells from blood. The receptors were gathered from a woman between 18 and 30 years old in good health.

This clone was detected a few times. CDR3 sequence (DNA): TGTGCCAGCAGTGCCATGACAGGGGGCATGACTGAAGCTTTCTTT. Translation gives CASSAMTGGMTEAFF. J is TRBJ1-1 and V is TRBV25-1; 10 nucleotides agree with TRBD1. In germline, CDR1 is MGHDK, CDR2 SYGVNS. CDR3 length equals 15 residues. The J segment lost 5 bases and the V segment lost 4 bases, leaving 7 bases of the junction unmatched.

This clone showed up just a few times. The chain has TRBV7-9 and TRBJ2-4; D not certain. The V end was cut by 5 bases, the J end by 0 bases, with 11 bases between. The CDR3 extends over 15 amino acids. Germline V gene data show CDR1 as SEHNR and CDR2 as FQNEAQ (reference sequence). CDR3 protein: CASSPAGGAKNIQYF. CDR3 nucleotide sequence: TGTGCCAGCAGCCCGGCCGGCGGAGCCAAAAACATTCAGTACTTC.

There are many counts of this clone. The chain uses TRBV28 and TRBJ2-5, with D perhaps TRBD2 (6 bases). The CDR3 sequence is 15 residues long. In germline, CDR1 is MDHEN, CDR2 SYDVKM. V was clipped by 3 bases and J by 0 bases, with 11 bases between them. CDR3 DNA sequence: TGTGCCAGCAGTTTGCCGGGGGAGGACCAAGAGACCCAGTACTTC. As protein: CASSLPGEDQETQYF.

This clone was picked up a small number of times. Other nucleotide sequences from this sample produce the same CDR3. The chain carries TRBV9 and TRBJ2-3; 7 nucleotides align to TRBD2. V gave up 0 bases and J gave up 4 bases; unmatched junction bases: 5. This CDR3 region has 15 residues. Per germline, CDR1 SGDLS and CDR2 YYNGEE. The CDR3 DNA follows: TGTGCCAGCAGCGTAGGGGCGGGAGTAGCAGATACGCAGTATTTT. Translation gives CASSVGAGVADTQYF.

V and J are TRBV19 and TRBJ2-1; 8 positions match TRBD2. The CDR3 is made up of 15 amino acids. CDR1 is LNHDA, CDR2 SQIVND, per germline (reference sequence). J lost 6 bases, V lost 1 base, and 5 bases had no gene match. This CDR3 is CASSIGSGSTNEQFF. The CDR3 coding sequence is TGTGCCAGTAGTATAGGAAGCGGGAGTACCAATGAGCAGTTCTTC.

The chain links TRBV2 to TRBJ1-5, with 9 positions matching TRBD1. Germline CDR1 reads SNHLY; CDR2 reads FYNNEI. The CDR3 contains 15 residues. Losses at the gene ends were 10 bases for V and 3 bases for J; bases not matched to a gene: 10. CDR3 nucleotides: TGTGCCACCCAGGACAGGGGCCTCCCCAATCAGCCCCAGCATTTT. The encoded protein is CATQDRGLPNQPQHF.

This chain links TRBV29-1 with TRBJ2-7; 10 positions agree with TRBD1. The V gene's germline CDR1 is SQVTM and CDR2 ANQGSEA. J lost 2 bases, V lost 6 bases, and 4 bases had no gene match. The CDR3 covers 13 residues. CDR3 region: CSVEGQGTYEQYF. In DNA, the CDR3 is TGCAGCGTCGAGGGACAGGGGACCTACGAGCAGTACTTC.